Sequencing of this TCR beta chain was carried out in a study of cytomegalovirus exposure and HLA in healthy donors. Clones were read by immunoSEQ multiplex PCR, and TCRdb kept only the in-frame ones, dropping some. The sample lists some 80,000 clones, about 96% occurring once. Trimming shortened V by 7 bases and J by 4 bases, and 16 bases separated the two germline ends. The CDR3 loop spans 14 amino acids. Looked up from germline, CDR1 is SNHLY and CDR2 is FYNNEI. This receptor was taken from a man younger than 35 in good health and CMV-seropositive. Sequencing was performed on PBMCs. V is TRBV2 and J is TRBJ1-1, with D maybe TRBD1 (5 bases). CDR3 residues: CASNLAGVATEAFF. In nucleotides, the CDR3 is TGTGCCAGCAACCTAGCGGGGGTGGCCACTGAAGCTTTCTTT.